A single sample is the source of the 29 T cell receptor beta chains below, sequenced in a study of cytomegalovirus exposure and HLA in healthy donors. Use of 60 Vbeta and 13 Jbeta primers characterized the PCR. This table comes from immunoSEQ multiplex PCR, and its TCRdb copy is limited to in-frame clones, with some not included. The data show roughly 140,000 clones, with over 65% seen just once and 1.6% held by the top ten. Sample: PBMCs. The receptors shown here come from a woman aged 25 to 39 in good health and CMV-seronegative.

V usage is TRBV18 and J usage is TRBJ1-1; TRBD1 agrees at 7 bases. V dropped 5 bases and J dropped 11; count of bases not matched to a gene: 8. The CDR3 runs to 12 residues. In germline, CDR1 is KGHSH, CDR2 LQKENI. Here the CDR3 reads CASSIGDRDAFF. The CDR3 DNA reads as TGTGCCAGCTCAATCGGAGACAGGGACGCTTTCTTT.

This clone was seen only once. The rearrangement links TRBV6-5 to TRBJ1-2, with TRBD1 matching over 9 bases. The V gene end was trimmed by 0 bases and the J gene end by 8 bases; junction bases not matched to a gene: 10. Germline values: CDR1 MNHEY, CDR2 SVGAGI. The CDR3 contains 16 residues. The CDR3 DNA is TGTGCCAGCAGTTACTCGGGAACAGGGGGCTCGTACGGCTACACCTTC. Protein sequence: CASSYSGTGGSYGYTF.

Comment on this clone: It differs at one base from a far larger clone, so likely a read error. The rearrangement uses TRBV11-1 and TRBJ2-7; TRBD1 matches at 7 bases. Looked up from germline, CDR1 is SGHAT and CDR2 is FQDESV (reference sequence). There are 13 residues in the CDR3. Losses at the gene ends were 3 bases for V and 2 bases for J; bases not matched to a gene: 1. CDR3 loop: CASSFGQAYEQYF. CDR3 nucleotides: TGTGCCAGCAGCTTTGGACAGGCCTACGAGCAGTACTTC.

The chain employs TRBV4-1 and TRBJ2-1; 8 nucleotides match TRBD2. CDR3 length equals 13 residues. The germline gives CDR1 MGHRA, CDR2 YSYEKL. V lost 7 bases and J lost 4; bases outside the gene matches: 3. The CDR3 nucleotides read TGCGCCAGCACCCCGGGAGGGTACAATGAGCAGTTCTTC. Encoded protein: CASTPGGYNEQFF.

DNA for the CDR3: TGTGCCAGCAGCGGTAGAATCCTGGAAAAACTGTTTTTT. Protein: CASSGRILEKLFF. The chain links TRBV7-2 to TRBJ1-4; D remains unclear. CDR3 size: 13 residues. Germline lookup yields CDR1 SGHTA and CDR2 FQGNSA. The germline V and J ends were trimmed by 5 bases and 8 bases, with 12 bases remaining between them.

J is TRBJ2-2 and V is TRBV9, with 7 bases matching TRBD2. The CDR3 has 16 amino acids. Trimming took 0 bases from V and 0 from J; bases not matched to a gene: 2. CDR1 SGDLS and CDR2 YYNGEE come from the germline V gene. CDR3 protein: CASSVGGSPNTGELFF. CDR3 nucleotides: TGTGCCAGCAGCGTAGGCGGGAGCCCGAACACCGGGGAGCTGTTTTTT.

This clone was found a few times. V is TRBV7-9 and J is TRBJ2-6, with D maybe TRBD2 (6 bases). V shed 5 bases and J shed 0 bases, with 14 bases lying between them. Per germline, CDR1 SEHNR and CDR2 FQNEAQ (reference sequence). The CDR3 extends over 17 amino acids. The CDR3 loop reads CASSRGIGTSGANVLTF. The CDR3 region has the DNA TGTGCCAGCAGCCGCGGGATAGGAACCTCTGGGGCCAACGTCCTGACTTTC.

The chain joins TRBV30 to TRBJ1-1; unclear D gene. The CDR3 spans 16 residues. CDR1 GTSNPN and CDR2 SVGIG come from the germline V gene (reference sequence). V was cut by 0 bases and J by 1 base, with 15 bases left in between. This chain's CDR3 is CAWSVRLGRRNTEAFF. CDR3 nucleotides: TGTGCCTGGAGTGTACGTTTGGGGAGGAGGAACACTGAAGCTTTCTTT.

The chain couples TRBV30 to TRBJ2-1, with a possible D match to TRBD1 (5 bases). The germline V gene encodes CDR1 GTSNPN and CDR2 SVGIG (reference sequence). Trimming took 6 bases from V and 8 from J, leaving 14 bases between them. The CDR3 covers 12 residues. The CDR3 nucleotides read TGTGCCTGTAGTACAGGTTCAGATGAGCAGTTCTTC. Translated: CACSTGSDEQFF.

The V and J genes are TRBV7-2 and TRBJ2-2, with a possible D match to TRBD1 (5 bases). CDR3 length: 14 residues. Germline CDR1 SGHTA, CDR2 FQGNSA. V lost 4 bases to trimming and J lost 7 bases, with 13 bases between them. Written as DNA, the CDR3 is TGTGCCAGCAGCTACGACCTAAGGGGCGGGGAGCTGTTTTTT. This encodes CASSYDLRGGELFF.

This chain uses TRBV7-9 with TRBJ2-1; D not certain. Germline V lookup: CDR1 SEHNR, CDR2 FQNEAQ (reference sequence). This CDR3 comprises 11 residues. V was shortened by 3 bases and J by 6 bases, with 3 bases between the two germline ends. The CDR3 spells CASSFLNEQFF. Here the CDR3 DNA reads TGTGCCAGCAGCTTTCTCAATGAGCAGTTCTTC.

The J gene is TRBJ2-5, the V gene TRBV6-5; unclear D gene. Looked up from germline, CDR1 is MNHEY and CDR2 is SVGAGI. The CDR3 length is 14 residues. Between the trimmed V and J ends, which lost 0 bases and 7 bases, there was a span of 12 bases. The CDR3 DNA is TGTGCCAGCAGTTACTCGGCAGTGCCAGTGACCCAGTACTTC. Amino acid sequence: CASSYSAVPVTQYF.

This chain joins TRBV6-4 and TRBJ1-2, with D tentatively TRBD1 (6 bases). The CDR3 length is 16 residues. V was shortened by 9 bases and J by 7 bases, with 27 bases between the two germline ends. The germline CDR1 and CDR2 sequences are MRHNA and SNTAGT. CDR3 DNA sequence: TGTGCCAGTCCCGTTATGAACCAGACAGGAATGGGTGGCTACACCTTC. Its protein product is CASPVMNQTGMGGYTF.

The V and J genes are TRBV28 and TRBJ1-2; TRBD1 agrees at 7 bases. J gave up 4 bases and V 3 bases, and 8 bases lay outside the gene matches. Germline-derived CDR1 and CDR2 are MDHEN and SYDVKM. The CDR3 is 15 amino acids. CDR3 sequence (DNA): TGTGCCAGCAGTTTCAGTGGGGACAGATTCTATGGCTACACCTTC. This codes for CASSFSGDRFYGYTF.

This chain uses TRBV6-4 with TRBJ1-2, with 9 bases lining up with TRBD1. Germline CDR1 and CDR2: MRHNA and SNTAGT. This CDR3 is 14 amino acids long. Trimming removed 5 bases from V and 8 bases from J; junction bases left unmatched: 9. Written as DNA, the CDR3 is TGTGCCAGCAGTTTCAATGACAGGGGGTACGGCTACACCTTC. This gives the protein CASSFNDRGYGYTF.

The chain has TRBV19 and TRBJ2-5, with no clear D. This CDR3 comprises 12 residues. Germline CDR1 reads LNHDA; CDR2 reads SQIVND (reference sequence). V lost 5 bases and J lost 2, with 6 bases in between. CDR3 sequence: CASSRLQETQYF. The CDR3 DNA sequence: TGTGCCAGTAGTCGTTTGCAAGAGACCCAGTACTTC.

The chain uses TRBV2 and TRBJ2-3; 8 bases are a match to TRBD2. The CDR3 consists of 16 residues. Trimming took 3 bases from V and 2 from J; bases not matched to a gene: 7. Per germline, CDR1 SNHLY and CDR2 FYNNEI. The CDR3 reads CASSDGLAGYTDTQYF. The CDR3 region has the DNA TGTGCCAGCAGTGATGGGCTAGCGGGTTACACAGATACGCAGTATTTT.

This sequence joins TRBV9 and TRBJ2-2; 8 bases are shared with TRBD2. This CDR3 has 15 amino acids. In germline, CDR1 is SGDLS, CDR2 YYNGEE. The V segment lost 7 bases and the J segment 4 bases; nucleotides outside the gene matches: 9. The CDR3 DNA sequence: TGTGCCAGCGACAGCGGGGGTCAGGGCACCGGGGAGCTGTTTTTT. It is translated as CASDSGGQGTGELFF.

The CDR3: CAAQEGGGYEQYF. CDR3 in DNA: TGTGCCGCCCAGGAGGGGGGGGGTTACGAGCAGTACTTC. This chain connects TRBV2 to TRBJ2-7; D possibly corresponds to TRBD2 (7 bases). The V gene lost 11 bases and the J gene lost 4 bases, with 18 bases spanning the gap. This CDR3 spans 13 amino acids. The germline CDR1 and CDR2 sequences are SNHLY and FYNNEI.

This chain connects TRBV13 to TRBJ2-3; D perhaps matches TRBD2 (6 bases). Trimming removed 3 bases from V and 5 bases from J, with 12 bases in between. The CDR3 extends over 14 amino acids. The V gene's germline CDR1 is PRHDT and CDR2 FYEKMQ (reference sequence). The CDR3 DNA reads TGTGCCAGCAGCTTTCGGCAGGGAGGAGATACGCAGTATTTT. Protein: CASSFRQGGDTQYF.

V gene TRBV5-1 combines with J gene TRBJ2-5; D not certain. V was clipped by 2 bases and J by 2 bases, with 13 bases between them. CDR1 and CDR2 (germline): SGHRS, YFSETQ. This CDR3 region has 15 residues. The CDR3 DNA follows: TGCGCCAGCAGCTTTCTCCAAACTGAACAAGAGACCCAGTACTTC. This codes for CASSFLQTEQETQYF.

This chain links TRBV4-2 with TRBJ1-1; 9 bases are shared with TRBD1. Trimming at V came to 4 bases and at J to 3 bases, leaving 3 bases not matched to a gene. This CDR3 spans 14 amino acids. The germline CDR1 and CDR2 sequences are LGHNA and YNFKEQ. DNA of the CDR3: TGTGCCAGCAGCCTACAGGGGGCGGACACTGAAGCTTTCTTT. This encodes CASSLQGADTEAFF.

This clone was picked up a small number of times. The rearrangement uses TRBV2 and TRBJ1-6; tentative D call: TRBD1 (6 bases). CDR1 is SNHLY and CDR2 is FYNNEI in the germline V gene. The V gene lost 3 bases and the J gene lost 12 bases, with 15 bases spanning the gap. The CDR3 has 14 residues. CDR3 region: CASSDGRGYGPLHF. The CDR3 DNA is TGTGCCAGCAGTGACGGGAGGGGGTATGGACCCCTCCACTTT.

The rearrangement links TRBV7-2 to TRBJ2-3; a possible D gene is TRBD2 (6 bases). Germline CDR1 is SGHTA and CDR2 is FQGNSA. The V gene lost 0 bases and the J gene lost 4 bases, with 8 bases spanning the gap. The CDR3 contains 14 residues. In DNA, the CDR3 is TGTGCCAGCAGCTTAGCGACTAGGTCAGATACGCAGTATTTT. Translating gives CASSLATRSDTQYF.

The chain is built from TRBV7-6 and TRBJ2-1; 9 positions agree with TRBD2. Germline values: CDR1 SGHVS, CDR2 FNYEAQ. The CDR3 spans 15 residues. The J segment lost 4 bases and the V segment lost 5 bases, leaving 6 bases of the junction unmatched. CDR3: CASSAGLAEYNEQFF. CDR3 nucleotides: TGTGCCAGCAGCGCGGGACTAGCAGAGTACAATGAGCAGTTCTTC.

The chain employs TRBV11-3 and TRBJ2-3; TRBD2 agrees at 10 bases. Germline lookup yields CDR1 SGHNT and CDR2 YENEEA. V was pared by 5 bases and J by 3 bases, with 8 bases of the junction left unmatched. The CDR3 contains 16 residues. CDR3 in DNA: TGTGCCAGCAGCCAAGCGGGGGGGCCGGAGACAGATACGCAGTATTTT. It codes for CASSQAGGPETDTQYF.

The chain employs TRBV2 and TRBJ2-1; 12 bases line up with TRBD2. Looked up from germline, CDR1 is SNHLY and CDR2 is FYNNEI. The trim removed 2 bases at V and 1 base at J, leaving 6 bases unmatched. The CDR3 is 18 residues long. The CDR3 region is CASSEWASGGASYNEQFF. CDR3 coding DNA: TGTGCCAGCAGTGAATGGGCTAGCGGGGGGGCTTCCTACAATGAGCAGTTCTTC.

The V call is TRBV9, the J call TRBJ2-1; 9 positions agree with TRBD2. Germline CDR1 is SGDLS and CDR2 is YYNGEE. The length of the CDR3 is 14 residues. The V segment lost 2 bases and the J segment 9 bases; nucleotides outside the gene matches: 6. The CDR3 is CASSVGLAGVEQFF. The DNA for the CDR3 is TGTGCCAGCAGCGTGGGACTAGCCGGCGTTGAGCAGTTCTTC.

The chain has TRBV4-2 and TRBJ2-3, with 9 positions matching TRBD1. V was clipped by 2 bases and J by 5 bases; unmatched bases: 11. CDR1 and CDR2 (germline): LGHNA, YNFKEQ. This CDR3 has 17 residues. The CDR3 DNA follows: TGTGCCAGCAGCCAAAAGGACAGGGGTAGGTCGGGAGATACGCAGTATTTT. This translates into CASSQKDRGRSGDTQYF.